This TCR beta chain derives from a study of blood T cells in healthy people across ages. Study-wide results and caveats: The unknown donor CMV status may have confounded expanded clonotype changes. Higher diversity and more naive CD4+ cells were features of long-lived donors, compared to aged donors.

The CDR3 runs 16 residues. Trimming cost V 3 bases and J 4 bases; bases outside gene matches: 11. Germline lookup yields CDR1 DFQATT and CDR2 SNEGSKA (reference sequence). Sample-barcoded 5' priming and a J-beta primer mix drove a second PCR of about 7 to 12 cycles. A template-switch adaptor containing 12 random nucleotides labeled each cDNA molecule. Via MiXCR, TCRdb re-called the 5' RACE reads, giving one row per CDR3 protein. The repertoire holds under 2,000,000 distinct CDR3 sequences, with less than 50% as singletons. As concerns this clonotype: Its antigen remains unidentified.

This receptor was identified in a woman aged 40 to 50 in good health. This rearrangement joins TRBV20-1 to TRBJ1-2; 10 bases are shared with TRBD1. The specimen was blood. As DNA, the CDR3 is TGCAGTGCTAGGGCCTACCGGGACAGGGGCCTCTATGGCTACACCTTC. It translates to CSARAYRDRGLYGYTF.